Listed here are 18 T cell receptor beta chains from one sample, sequenced in a study of blood T cell repertoires in COVID-19. Repertoires were generated with immunoSEQ multiplex PCR, while TCRdb's copy carries only in-frame clones and drops some. Among under 200,000 clones listed, roughly 86% were seen once. The material sequenced was peripheral blood. These receptors were collected from a young man with active or convalescent COVID-19.

The chain couples TRBV2 to TRBJ1-3, with a tentative D call TRBD1 (6 bases). The V and J ends lost 7 bases and 1 base respectively, with 14 bases between them. CDR3 size: 15 residues. The germline gives CDR1 SNHLY, CDR2 FYNNEI. The chain's CDR3 is CASNPTGSSGNTIYF. In DNA, the CDR3 is TGTGCCAGCAACCCTACAGGGTCTTCTGGAAACACCATATATTTT.

The chain links TRBV10-3 to TRBJ1-4, with 12 bases identical to TRBD1. This CDR3 has 17 amino acids. From germline, CDR1 is ENHRY and CDR2 SYGVKD. V gave up 4 bases and J gave up 7 bases; unmatched junction bases: 10. Written as DNA, the CDR3 is TGTGCCATCAGTGCTTACGGGACAGGGGGCATAGGTGAAAAACTGTTTTTT. It specifies CAISAYGTGGIGEKLFF.

V usage is TRBV6-1 and J usage is TRBJ2-5, with a tentative D call TRBD2 (5 bases). The CDR3 has 14 amino acids. Germline CDR1 and CDR2: MNHNS and SASEGT. Trimming removed 2 bases from V and 1 base from J, with 8 bases in between. CDR3: CASSEWRSQETQYF. CDR3 coding DNA: TGTGCCAGCAGTGAATGGAGGTCCCAAGAGACCCAGTACTTC.

J is TRBJ1-5 and V is TRBV6-5, with D possibly matching TRBD1 (6 bases). The CDR3 length is 13 residues. CDR1 is MNHEY and CDR2 is SVGAGI in the germline V gene. With 7 bases removed from V and 9 bases from J, the gap between germline ends came to 16 bases. The CDR3 is CASIGGALGPQHF. The CDR3 DNA is TGTGCCAGCATTGGGGGGGCACTGGGGCCCCAGCATTTT.

This clone has only one observation. The rearrangement joins TRBV3-1 (or the pseudogene TRBV3-2) to TRBJ1-2, with 12 bases fitting TRBD1. The germline gives CDR1 LGHDT, CDR2 YNNKEL (reference sequence). The CDR3 runs 17 residues. V lost 1 base and J lost 2; bases outside the gene matches: 5. CDR3 nucleotides: TGTGCCAGCAGCCAAGCCGTGGGACAGGGGGCAAACTATGGCTACACCTTC. This sequence encodes CASSQAVGQGANYGYTF.

This clone occurred once. Other nucleotide sequences from this sample produce the same CDR3. The rearrangement uses TRBV6-5 and TRBJ1-1; D is unresolved. The CDR3 extends over 13 amino acids. Germline V gene data show CDR1 as MNHEY and CDR2 as SVGAGI. V lost 2 bases, J lost 1 base, and 5 bases lay in between. The DNA of the CDR3 is TGTGCCAGCAGTTACGGGAGGAACACTGAAGCTTTCTTT. Protein: CASSYGRNTEAFF.

V and J are TRBV7-6 and TRBJ2-5; 10 nucleotides match TRBD2. The CDR3 is made up of 16 amino acids. CDR1 and CDR2 (germline): SGHVS, FNYEAQ. V was pared by 1 base and J by 5 bases, with 7 bases of the junction left unmatched. The CDR3 region has the DNA TGTGCCAGCAGCTTAGGGCTAGCGGGAGCTCGGGAGACCCAGTACTTC. Translation: CASSLGLAGARETQYF.

The chain links TRBV9 to TRBJ1-3, with 8 bases matching TRBD1. The CDR3 is 15 amino acids. V lost 2 bases to trimming and J lost 3 bases; unmatched junction nucleotides: 4. Per germline, CDR1 SGDLS and CDR2 YYNGEE. DNA of the CDR3: TGTGCCAGCAGCGTGACAGGGGTAGGTGGAAACACCATATATTTT. Translation gives CASSVTGVGGNTIYF.

The gene calls are TRBV12-5 and TRBJ2-2; D perhaps matches TRBD2 (5 bases). The germline CDR1 and CDR2 sequences are LGHNT and FRNRAP. Trimming took off 4 bases at V and 0 bases at J, with 9 bases between the two ends. This CDR3 is built from 15 residues. CDR3 in amino acids: CASGSRTANTGELFF. The CDR3 nucleotides are TGTGCTAGTGGTTCCCGGACTGCGAACACCGGGGAGCTGTTTTTT.

Worth noting for this clone: Other DNA sequences of this sample code for an identical CDR3. J is TRBJ2-1 and V is TRBV27; TRBD1 matches 11 bases. This CDR3 is 14 amino acids long. The germline gives CDR1 MNHEY, CDR2 SMNVEV (reference sequence). Trimming at V came to 3 bases and at J to 6 bases, leaving 1 base not matched to a gene. CDR3 amino acids: CASSLGQGGNEQFF. As DNA, the CDR3 is TGTGCCAGCAGTTTGGGACAGGGGGGCAATGAGCAGTTCTTC.

The V call is TRBV2, the J call TRBJ2-1; 7 bases map to TRBD2. The CDR3 has 14 amino acids. Germline V CDR1 and CDR2: SNHLY, FYNNEI. J gave up 3 bases and V 6 bases, and 5 bases lay outside the gene matches. CDR3 DNA: TGTGCCAGCAGAGGGGCTAGCGGCTACAATGAGCAGTTCTTC. Its protein is CASRGASGYNEQFF.

The chain has TRBV6-6 and TRBJ2-5; TRBD2 agrees at 12 bases. Trimming cost V 5 bases and J 2 bases; bases outside gene matches: 12. Looked up from germline, CDR1 is MNHNY and CDR2 is SVGAGI (reference sequence). The CDR3 totals 18 residues. The CDR3 region has the DNA TGTGCCAGCAGTCCTTCTAGCGGGGGGGCCCGTAGTCAAGAGACCCAGTACTTC. Translating it yields CASSPSSGGARSQETQYF.

This clone was seen only a few times. The rearrangement uses TRBV3-1 (or the pseudogene TRBV3-2) and TRBJ1-2; D is ambiguous. The CDR3 loop spans 13 amino acids. The V gene's germline CDR1 is LGHDT and CDR2 YNNKEL (reference sequence). The ends were cut back, 3 bases at V and 2 bases at J, with 7 bases in the middle. CDR3 sequence: CASSQGVNYGYTF. Written as DNA, the CDR3 is TGTGCCAGCAGCCAGGGAGTGAACTATGGCTACACCTTC.

This chain links TRBV4-1 with TRBJ2-7, with D possibly TRBD1 on 5 matching bases. Per germline, CDR1 MGHRA and CDR2 YSYEKL. The V gene lost 2 bases and the J gene lost 6 bases, with 23 bases spanning the gap. The CDR3 is made up of 17 amino acids. The CDR3 region has the DNA TGCGCCAGCAGCCAAAACCCCCATCCACAGGAGCCGGCCGAGCAGTACTTC. Residues: CASSQNPHPQEPAEQYF.

The V call is TRBV6-2 or TRBV6-3, the J call TRBJ2-1, with D possibly TRBD1 on 6 matching bases. The V and J ends lost 3 bases and 9 bases respectively, with 18 bases between them. CDR1 is MNHEY and CDR2 is SVGEGT in the germline V gene. The CDR3 consists of 15 residues. The CDR3, as DNA: TGTGCCAGCAGTTATTTGCAGGGGTTCGGTAGTGAGCAGTTCTTC. This codes for CASSYLQGFGSEQFF.

V usage is TRBV7-2 and J usage is TRBJ2-7; 7 bases agree with TRBD2. Looked up from germline, CDR1 is SGHTA and CDR2 is FQGNSA. Trimming at V came to 0 bases and at J to 3 bases, leaving 2 bases not matched to a gene. The CDR3 totals 14 residues. The CDR3 loop reads CASSLALADYEQYF. The CDR3, as DNA: TGTGCCAGCAGCTTAGCGCTAGCGGACTACGAGCAGTACTTC.

This chain joins TRBV11-2 and TRBJ1-5, with 7 positions matching TRBD1. The CDR3 spans 15 residues. The germline V gene encodes CDR1 SGHAT and CDR2 FQNNGV. Trimming took 5 bases from V and 4 from J; bases not matched to a gene: 8. For the CDR3, the DNA is TGTGCCAGCAGCAAACCCGGGACAGTAAATCAGCCCCAGCATTTT. This sequence encodes CASSKPGTVNQPQHF.

The chain carries TRBV6-5 and TRBJ2-5; TRBD2 might be the D (6 bases). V lost 6 bases and J lost 5, with 19 bases in between. Germline-derived CDR1 and CDR2 are MNHEY and SVGAGI. CDR3 length: 15 amino acids. As DNA, the CDR3 is TGTGCCAGCAGGACCCATCTAGCGTTGGAGGAGACCCAGTACTTC. Amino acids: CASRTHLALEETQYF.